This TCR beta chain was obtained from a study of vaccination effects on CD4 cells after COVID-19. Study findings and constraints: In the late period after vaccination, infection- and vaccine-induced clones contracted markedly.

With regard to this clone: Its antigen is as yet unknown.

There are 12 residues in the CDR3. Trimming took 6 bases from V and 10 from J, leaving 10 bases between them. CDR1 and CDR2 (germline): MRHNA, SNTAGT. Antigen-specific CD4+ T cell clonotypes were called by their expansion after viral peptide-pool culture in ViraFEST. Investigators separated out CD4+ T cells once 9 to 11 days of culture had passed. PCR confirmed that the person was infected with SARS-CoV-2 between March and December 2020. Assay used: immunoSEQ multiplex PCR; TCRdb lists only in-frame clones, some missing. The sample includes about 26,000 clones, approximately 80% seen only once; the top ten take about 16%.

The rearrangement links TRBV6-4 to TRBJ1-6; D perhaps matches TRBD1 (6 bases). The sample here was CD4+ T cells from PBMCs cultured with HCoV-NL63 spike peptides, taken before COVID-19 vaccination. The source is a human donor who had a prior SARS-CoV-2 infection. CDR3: CASRQGGSPLHF. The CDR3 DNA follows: TGTGCCAGCAGACAGGGAGGATCACCCCTCCACTTT.